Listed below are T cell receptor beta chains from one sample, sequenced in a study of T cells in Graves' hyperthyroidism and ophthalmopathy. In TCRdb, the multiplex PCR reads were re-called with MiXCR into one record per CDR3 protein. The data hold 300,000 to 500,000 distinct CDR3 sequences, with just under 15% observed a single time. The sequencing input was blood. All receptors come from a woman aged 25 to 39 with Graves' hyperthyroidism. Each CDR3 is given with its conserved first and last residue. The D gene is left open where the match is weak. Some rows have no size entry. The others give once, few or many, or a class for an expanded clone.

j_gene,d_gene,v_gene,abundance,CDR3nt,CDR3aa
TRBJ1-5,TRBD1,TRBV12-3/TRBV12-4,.,TGTGCCAGCAGTTTGGCAGTTACAGGGGGCAGTGGCAATCAGCCCCAGCATTTT,CASSLAVTGGSGNQPQHF
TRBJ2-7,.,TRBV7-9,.,TGTGCCAGCAGACCGGACAGATCCTACGAGCAGTACTTC,CASRPDRSYEQYF
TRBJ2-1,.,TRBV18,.,TGTGCCAGCTCACCATCTTCGGAGCAGTTCTTC,CASSPSSEQFF
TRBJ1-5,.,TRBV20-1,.,TGCAGTGCCAACGGGGCCAGGGGCGAGGGGAATCAGCCCCAGCATTTT,CSANGARGEGNQPQHF
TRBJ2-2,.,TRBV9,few,TGTGCCAGCAGCGCGAGCAATCGGGACACCGGGGAGCTGTTTTTT,CASSASNRDTGELFF
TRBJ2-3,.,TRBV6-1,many,TGTGCCAGCAGCCGAAAGTTGTCGAGGGGAGATGGCACAGATACGCAGTATTTT,CASSRKLSRGDGTDTQYF
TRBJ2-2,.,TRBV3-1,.,TGTGCCAGCAGCCAAGTGGTAGGAACCGGGGAGCTGTTTTTT,CASSQVVGTGELFF
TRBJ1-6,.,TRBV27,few,TGTGCCAGCAGTTTAGCCCGAACGGGATCACCCCTCCACTTT,CASSLARTGSPLHF
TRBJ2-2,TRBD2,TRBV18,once,TGTGCCAGCTCACCGGGACTAGCTCAAGGAGCCGGGGAGCTGTTTTTT,CASSPGLAQGAGELFF
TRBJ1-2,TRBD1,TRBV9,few,TGTGCCAGCAGCCCCCTCTCGGGACAGGGGAACTATGGCTACACCTTC,CASSPLSGQGNYGYTF
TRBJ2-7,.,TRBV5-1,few,TGCGCCAGCAGCCGAACTAGTATTGGCGAGCAGTACTTC,CASSRTSIGEQYF
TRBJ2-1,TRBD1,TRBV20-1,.,TGCAGTGCTAACAGGGGGTCCTACAATGAGCAGTTCTTC,CSANRGSYNEQFF
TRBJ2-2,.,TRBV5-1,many,TGCGCCAGCAGTCCGACGGGGCTACGTACGAACACCGGGGAGCTGTTTTTT,CASSPTGLRTNTGELFF
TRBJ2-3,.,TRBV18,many,TGTGCCAGCTCACCACCTCAGAGGGATACGCAGTATTTT,CASSPPQRDTQYF
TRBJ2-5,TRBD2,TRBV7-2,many,TGTGCCAGCAGCTCTAAATTGGGACTAGCGGGAGGGCCGCGTGGACAAGAGACCCAGTACTTC,CASSSKLGLAGGPRGQETQYF
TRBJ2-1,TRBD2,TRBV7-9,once,TGTGCCAGCAGCTTTGGGACTAGCGGGTCGAGTGAGCAGTTCTTC,CASSFGTSGSSEQFF
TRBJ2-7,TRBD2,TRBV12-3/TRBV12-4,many,TGTGCCAGCAATCTAGCGGGAGTTGAGCAGTACTTC,CASNLAGVEQYF
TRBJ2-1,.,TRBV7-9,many,TGTGCCAGCAGCTTCCTTGGGTCTGGCGATGAGCAGTTCTTC,CASSFLGSGDEQFF
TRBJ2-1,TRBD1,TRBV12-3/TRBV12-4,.,TGTGCCAGCAGTCTGACCGGGACAGGGACGAATGAGCAGTTCTTC,CASSLTGTGTNEQFF
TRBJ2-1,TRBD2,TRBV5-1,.,TGCGCCAGCAGCTTGACTAGCGGGACGGACAATGAGCAGTTCTTC,CASSLTSGTDNEQFF
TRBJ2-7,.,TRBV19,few,TGTGCCAGTAGTGATTATCGCGGCGGGTCCTACGAGCAGTACTTC,CASSDYRGGSYEQYF
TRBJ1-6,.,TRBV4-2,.,TGTGCCAGCAGCCAAGAAAACGTCCAGGGGTCACCCCTCCACTTT,CASSQENVQGSPLHF
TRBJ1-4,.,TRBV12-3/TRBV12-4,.,TGTGCCAGCAGTTTGACGGGAAATAATGAAAAACTGTTTTTT,CASSLTGNNEKLFF
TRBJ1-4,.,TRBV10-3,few,TGTGCCATCAAACCCAGTCAGGGCGGTAATGAAAAACTGTTTTTT,CAIKPSQGGNEKLFF
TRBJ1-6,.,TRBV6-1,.,TGTGCCAGCAGTGAAGCGCTGGGGACCGCCTCCGGAGCACCCCTCCACTTT,CASSEALGTASGAPLHF
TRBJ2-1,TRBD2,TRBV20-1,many,TGCAGCGCCAAAGCGGGAGGGACTGAGCAGTTCTTC,CSAKAGGTEQFF
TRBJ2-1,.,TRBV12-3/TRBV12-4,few,TGTGCCAGCAGTTCCCCTGTCTCCTACAATGAGCAGTTCTTC,CASSSPVSYNEQFF
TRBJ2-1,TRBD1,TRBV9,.,TGTGCCAGCAGCGTATTCCCGGGACAGGGGGCCTACAATGAGCAGTTCTTC,CASSVFPGQGAYNEQFF
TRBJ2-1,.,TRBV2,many,TGTGCCAGCAGTGGACGGAGAGGGACTTACAATGAGCAGTTCTTC,CASSGRRGTYNEQFF
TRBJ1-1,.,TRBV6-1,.,TGTGCCAGCTACCGGGGAGAGAACACTGAAGCTTTCTTT,CASYRGENTEAFF
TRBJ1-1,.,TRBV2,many,TGTGCCAGCAGGGGGACACTCATGAACACTGAAGCTTTCTTT,CASRGTLMNTEAFF
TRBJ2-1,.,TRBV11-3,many,TGTGCCAGCAGCCCCCGGGACAATGAGCAGTTCTTC,CASSPRDNEQFF
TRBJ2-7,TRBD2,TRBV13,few,TGTGCCAGCAGCTTAGAGGGCGGGAGACCTCTCTACGAGCAGTACTTC,CASSLEGGRPLYEQYF